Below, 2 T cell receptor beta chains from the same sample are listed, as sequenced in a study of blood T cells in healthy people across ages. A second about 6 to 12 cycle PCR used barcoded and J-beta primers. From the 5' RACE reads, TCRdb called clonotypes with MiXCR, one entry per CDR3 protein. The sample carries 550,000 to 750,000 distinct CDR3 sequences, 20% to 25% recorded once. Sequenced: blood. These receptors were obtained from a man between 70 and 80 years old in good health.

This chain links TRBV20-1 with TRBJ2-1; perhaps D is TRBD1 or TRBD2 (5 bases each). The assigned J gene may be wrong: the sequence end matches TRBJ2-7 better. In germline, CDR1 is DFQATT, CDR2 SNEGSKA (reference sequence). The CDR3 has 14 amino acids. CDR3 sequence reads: CSARKGWGPYEQYF. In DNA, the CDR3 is TGCAGTGCTAGAAAGGGGTGGGGACCCTACGAGCAGTACTTC.

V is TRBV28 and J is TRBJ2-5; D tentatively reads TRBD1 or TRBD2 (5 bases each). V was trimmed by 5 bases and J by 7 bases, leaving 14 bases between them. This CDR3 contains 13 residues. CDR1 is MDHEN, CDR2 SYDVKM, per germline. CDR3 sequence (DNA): TGTGCCAGCAGTCGGACATCAGGAGGGACCCAGTACTTC. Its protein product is CASSRTSGGTQYF.